The TCR beta chain described here comes from a study of radiation and T cells in renal cell carcinoma. Study observations and caveats: From baseline, blood top tumor clonotypes peaked at 2 weeks post-radiation.

Trimming stripped 4 bases from V and 3 bases from J, with 16 bases between. Germline V gene sequence: CDR1 SGHVS, CDR2 FNYEAQ. This CDR3 comprises 15 residues. A remark on this clone: Antigen unknown.

Indicated time point: blood 4 weeks post-SBRT, at nephrectomy. Treatment meaning: 15 Gy SBRT to primary tumor, nephrectomy 4 weeks later. Nephrectomy followed 15 Gy stereotactic body radiation by 4 weeks. Radiation-treated patients gave blood at baseline, week 2 and week 4. This renal cell carcinoma was of the clear cell type. Clones were sequenced by immunoSEQ multiplex PCR, and TCRdb holds only the in-frame ones, with some missing. Of 150,000 to 200,000 clones listed, roughly 90% are singletons. The sequence was collected from a woman aged 45-65 years with renal cell carcinoma. The rearrangement uses TRBV7-6 and TRBJ2-7; TRBD1 is a possible D gene (6 bases). The sample here was blood, taken from a patient whose treatment included radiotherapy and nephrectomy. CDR3 nucleotide sequence: TGTGCCAGCAGCTCCGGGGTGGGGGCAGACTACGAGCAGTACTTC. It codes for CASSSGVGADYEQYF.